Listed here is a single TCR beta chain. Germline CDR1 SGHTA, CDR2 FQGNSA. V dropped 5 bases and J dropped 4; count of bases not matched to a gene: 12. The CDR3 runs 16 residues. The sample is drawn from a study of cytotoxic CD8 clonotypes in ibrutinib-treated CLL. Only in-frame clones appear in the TCRdb table, and some are missing; sequencing was by immunoSEQ multiplex PCR. The table includes some 200,000 clones, 70% detected once. The chain recombines TRBV7-2 with TRBJ2-3; 7 bases are shared with TRBD2. This specimen was PBMCs, taken after 12 months of ibrutinib treatment. The receptor comes from a human donor with chronic lymphocytic leukemia. CDR3 sequence: CASSPRSGVRPDTQYF. In DNA form, the CDR3 reads TGTGCCAGCAGCCCGAGGAGCGGGGTAAGGCCAGATACGCAGTATTTT.